This TCR beta chain was captured by sequencing in a study of blood T cells in healthy people across ages. Notes on the study in general: Getting older went along with TCR beta diversity per million T cells dropping roughly linearly.

Germline lookup yields CDR1 MGHRA and CDR2 YSYEKL. There are 16 residues in the CDR3. Trimming took 3 bases from V and 0 from J, leaving 12 bases between them. Each donor gave 9.5 to 10 milliliters of peripheral blood. A second PCR of about 7 to 12 cycles used a sample-barcoded 5' primer and a J-beta primer mix. TCRdb re-called the 5' RACE reads through MiXCR, storing one row per CDR3 protein. The sample contains over 1,500,000 distinct CDR3 sequences, approximately 40% of which appear only once. As regards this clonotype: The antigen is undetermined.

This clonotype was sampled from a human donor in good health. Material for sequencing was blood. This chain links TRBV4-1 with TRBJ2-1; no clear D. CDR3 protein: CASSHTGSPSYNEQFF. The CDR3 DNA reads TGCGCCAGCAGCCATACTGGCTCTCCCTCCTACAATGAGCAGTTCTTC.